A selection of T cell receptor beta chains follows, all from one sample in a study of T cell repertoires in cytomegalovirus infection. MiXCR, applied by TCRdb to the reads, yields one record per CDR3 protein. The sample records under 200,000 distinct CDR3 sequences, 28% being singletons. The sequenced sample consisted of PBMCs. Receptors originate from a human donor in good health (CMV status not recorded). Some clones in this sample may be carry-over from other donors' samples. CDR3s include the opening cysteine and the closing phenylalanine or tryptophan.

>TRBV5-8|TRBJ1-5|17
CASSLMGVGASYQPQHF
>TRBV11-3|TRBJ2-7|16
CASSDGTSGGSYEQYF
>TRBV7-3|TRBJ2-1|16
CASSSFIRLAYNEQFF
>TRBV14|TRBJ1-6|15
CASSAQQGWTSPLHF
>TRBV7-8|TRBJ1-1|16
CASSLLWGEVSTEAFF
>TRBV29-1|TRBJ2-7|14
CSVEVPGKVYEQYF
>TRBV2|TRBJ1-1|13
CASSEGLNTEAFF
>TRBV5-1|TRBJ1-1|17
CASSQYHRGVGGTEAFF
>TRBV6-2/TRBV6-3|TRBJ1-2|13
CASRNYREMGYTF
>TRBV10-3|TRBJ1-2|14
CAISESKRQGGYTF
>TRBV7-4|TRBJ1-2|14
CASRTTGLNYGYSF
>TRBV4-1|TRBJ1-2|15
CASSQDQEANYGYTF
>TRBV4-1|TRBJ1-2|15
CASSFTSQGVDGYTF
>TRBV7-3|TRBJ2-1|16
CASSAWTGETYNEQFF
>TRBV7-9|TRBJ1-1|15
CASSRPREANTEAFF
>TRBV20-1|TRBJ1-1|16
CSARGQRASMNTEAFF